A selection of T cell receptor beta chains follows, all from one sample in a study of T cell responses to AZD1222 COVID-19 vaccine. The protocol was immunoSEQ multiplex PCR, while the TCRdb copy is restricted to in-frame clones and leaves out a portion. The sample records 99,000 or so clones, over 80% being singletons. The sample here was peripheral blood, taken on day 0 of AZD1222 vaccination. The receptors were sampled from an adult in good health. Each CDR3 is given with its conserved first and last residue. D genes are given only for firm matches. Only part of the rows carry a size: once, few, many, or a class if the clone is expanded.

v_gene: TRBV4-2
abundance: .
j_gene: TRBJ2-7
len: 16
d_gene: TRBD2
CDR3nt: TGTGCCAGCAGCCCCCAGGCGACTAGCGGATCCTACGAGCAGTACTTC
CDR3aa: CASSPQATSGSYEQYF

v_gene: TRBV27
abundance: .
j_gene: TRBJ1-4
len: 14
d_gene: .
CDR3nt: TGTGCCAGCAGGAATCCGGCAACTAATGAAAAACTGTTTTTT
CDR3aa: CASRNPATNEKLFF

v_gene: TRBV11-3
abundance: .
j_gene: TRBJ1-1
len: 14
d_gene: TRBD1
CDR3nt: TGTGCCAGCAGCTTGGGACAGGGGAACACTGAAGCTTTCTTT
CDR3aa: CASSLGQGNTEAFF

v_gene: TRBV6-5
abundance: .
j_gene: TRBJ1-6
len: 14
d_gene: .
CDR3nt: TGTGCCAGCAGCCGTTTATTGGGGAATTCACCCCTCCACTTT
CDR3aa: CASSRLLGNSPLHF

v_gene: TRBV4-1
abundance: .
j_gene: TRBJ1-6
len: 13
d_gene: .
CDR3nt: TGCGCCAGCAGCCAAGTATCCGATTCACCCCTCCACTTT
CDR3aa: CASSQVSDSPLHF

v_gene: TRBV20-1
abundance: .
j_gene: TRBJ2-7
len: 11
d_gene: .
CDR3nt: TGCAGTGCTCCCGGAAACTACGAGCAGTACTTC
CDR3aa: CSAPGNYEQYF

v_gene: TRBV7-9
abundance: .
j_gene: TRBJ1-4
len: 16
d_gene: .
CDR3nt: TGTGCCAGCAGCTTCCTGGGGGCGGGCACTAATGAAAAACTGTTTTTT
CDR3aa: CASSFLGAGTNEKLFF

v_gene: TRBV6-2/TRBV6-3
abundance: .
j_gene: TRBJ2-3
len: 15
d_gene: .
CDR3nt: TGTGCCAGCAGTTACTCGTCGCAGGGCTCAGATACGCAGTATTTT
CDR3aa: CASSYSSQGSDTQYF

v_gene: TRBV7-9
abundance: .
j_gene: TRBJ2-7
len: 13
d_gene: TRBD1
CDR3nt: TGTGCCAGCCGGACAGGAACAGGCTACGAGCAGTACTTC
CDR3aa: CASRTGTGYEQYF

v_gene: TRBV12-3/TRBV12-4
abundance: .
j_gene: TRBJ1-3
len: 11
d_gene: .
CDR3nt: TGTGCCAGCAGTTATTTAGACACCATATATTTT
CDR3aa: CASSYLDTIYF

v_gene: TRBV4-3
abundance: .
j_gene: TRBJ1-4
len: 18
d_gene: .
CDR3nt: TGCGCCAGCAGCCCCACTAGGGGCACCTGGGGAGTGAATGAAAAACTGTTTTTT
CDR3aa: CASSPTRGTWGVNEKLFF

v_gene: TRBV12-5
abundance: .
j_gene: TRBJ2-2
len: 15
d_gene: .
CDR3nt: TGTGCTAGTGCCCTGCCGAGGTTCGGGATCGGGGAGCTGTTTTTT
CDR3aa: CASALPRFGIGELFF

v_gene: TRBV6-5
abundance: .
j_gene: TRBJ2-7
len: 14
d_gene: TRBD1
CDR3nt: TGTGCCAGCAGTTACGGACAGGGCACTTACGAGCAGTACTTC
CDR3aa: CASSYGQGTYEQYF

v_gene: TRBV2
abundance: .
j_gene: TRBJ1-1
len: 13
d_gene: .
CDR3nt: TGTGCCAGCAGTGCGCGTCCCGAGACTGAAGCTTTCTTT
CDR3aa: CASSARPETEAFF

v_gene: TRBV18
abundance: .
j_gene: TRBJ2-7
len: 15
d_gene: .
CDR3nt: TGTGCCAGCTCACCGGGTTGGGGGAGTTTCTACGAGCAGTACTTC
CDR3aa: CASSPGWGSFYEQYF

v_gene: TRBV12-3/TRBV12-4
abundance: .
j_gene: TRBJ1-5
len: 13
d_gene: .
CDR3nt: TGTGCCAGCAGCGCCAGGGGATATCAGCCCCAGCATTTT
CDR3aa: CASSARGYQPQHF

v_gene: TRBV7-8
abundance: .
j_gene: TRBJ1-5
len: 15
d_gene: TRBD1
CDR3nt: TGTGCCAGCAGCTTACGTCTCAGGGGGAATCAGCCCCAGCATTTT
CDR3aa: CASSLRLRGNQPQHF

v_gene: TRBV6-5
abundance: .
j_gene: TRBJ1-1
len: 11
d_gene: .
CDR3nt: TGTGCCAGCAGTTACGGCACTGAAGCTTTCTTT
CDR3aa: CASSYGTEAFF

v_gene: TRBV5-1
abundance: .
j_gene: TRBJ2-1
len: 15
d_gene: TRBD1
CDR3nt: TGCGCCAGCAGCTTGAGAGGGGGCTTGGACAATGAGCAGTTCTTC
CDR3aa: CASSLRGGLDNEQFF

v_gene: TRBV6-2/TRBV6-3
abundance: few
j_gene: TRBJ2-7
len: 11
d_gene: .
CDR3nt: TGTGCCAGCAGTGTGCACTACGAGCAGTACTTC
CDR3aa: CASSVHYEQYF

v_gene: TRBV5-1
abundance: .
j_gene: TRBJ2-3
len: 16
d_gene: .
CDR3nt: TGCGCCAGCAGCTTCAAAGGGCCTAGCTTCCCAGATACGCAGTATTTT
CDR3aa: CASSFKGPSFPDTQYF

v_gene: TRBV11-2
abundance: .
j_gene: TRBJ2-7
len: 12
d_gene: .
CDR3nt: TGTGCCAGCAGCCTCATACCCTACGAGCAGTACTTC
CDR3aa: CASSLIPYEQYF

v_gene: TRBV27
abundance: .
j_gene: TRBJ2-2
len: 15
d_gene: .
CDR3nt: TGTGCCAGCAGTTTTTCCCACGGGGCCATCGGGGAGCTGTTTTTT
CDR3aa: CASSFSHGAIGELFF

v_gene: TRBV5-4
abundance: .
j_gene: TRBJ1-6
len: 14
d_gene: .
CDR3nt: TGTGCCAGCAGCCCCACCGGCGGTGGTTCACCCCTCCACTTT
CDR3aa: CASSPTGGGSPLHF

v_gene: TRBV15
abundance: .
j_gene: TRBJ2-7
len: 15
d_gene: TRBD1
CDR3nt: TGTGCCACCAGCAGAGGGACAGGGCCGATCTACGAGCAGTACTTC
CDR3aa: CATSRGTGPIYEQYF

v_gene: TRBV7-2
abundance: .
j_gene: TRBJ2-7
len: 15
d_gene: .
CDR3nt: TGTGCCAGCAGCTTGTCGGGACCGCGCACCTACGAGCAGTACTTC
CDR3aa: CASSLSGPRTYEQYF

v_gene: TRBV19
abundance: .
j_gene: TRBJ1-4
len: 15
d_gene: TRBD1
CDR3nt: TGTGCCAGTAGCCCCGGAGGGGGCACTAATGAAAAACTGTTTTTT
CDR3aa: CASSPGGGTNEKLFF

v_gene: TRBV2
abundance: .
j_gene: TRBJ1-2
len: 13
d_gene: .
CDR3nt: TGTGCCAGCAGTGAAGGGGTAGTCTATGGCTACACCTTC
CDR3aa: CASSEGVVYGYTF

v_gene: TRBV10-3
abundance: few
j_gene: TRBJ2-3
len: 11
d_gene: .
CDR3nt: TGTGCCATCAGTGACACAGATACGCAGTATTTT
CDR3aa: CAISDTDTQYF

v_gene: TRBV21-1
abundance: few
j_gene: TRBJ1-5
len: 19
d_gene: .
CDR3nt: TGTGCCAGCAGCAACCATGAGGGACACAAGATAAATAGCAATCAGCCCCAGCATTTT
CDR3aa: CASSNHEGHKINSNQPQHF

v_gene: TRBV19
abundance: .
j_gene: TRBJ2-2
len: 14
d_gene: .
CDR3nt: TGTGCCAGTAGTATAGGCACGAACACCGGGGAGCTGTTTTTT
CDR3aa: CASSIGTNTGELFF

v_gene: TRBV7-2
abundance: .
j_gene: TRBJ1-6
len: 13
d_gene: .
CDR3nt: TGTGCCAGCAGCTTAGCGCATATGACACCCCTCCACTTT
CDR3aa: CASSLAHMTPLHF

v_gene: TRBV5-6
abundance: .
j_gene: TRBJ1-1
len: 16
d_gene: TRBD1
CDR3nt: TGTGCCAGCAGCTTGAAAGGACAGGGGGCGCTCACTGAAGCTTTCTTT
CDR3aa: CASSLKGQGALTEAFF

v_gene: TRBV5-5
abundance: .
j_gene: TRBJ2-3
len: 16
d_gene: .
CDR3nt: TGTGCCAGCAGCCCGATACCAAAACCTAGCACAGATACGCAGTATTTT
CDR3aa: CASSPIPKPSTDTQYF

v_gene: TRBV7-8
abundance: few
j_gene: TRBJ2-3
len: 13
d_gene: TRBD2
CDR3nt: TGTGCCAGCAGCCCCCGCGGCGGGGGTACGCAGTATTTT
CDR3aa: CASSPRGGGTQYF

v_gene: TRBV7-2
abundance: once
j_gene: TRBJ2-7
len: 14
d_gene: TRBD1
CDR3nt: TGTGCCAGCAGCTTGACAGGGGGCTCCTACGAGCAGTACTTC
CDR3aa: CASSLTGGSYEQYF

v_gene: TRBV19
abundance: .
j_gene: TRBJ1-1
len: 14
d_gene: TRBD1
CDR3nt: TGTGCCAGTAGTGACAGGGGGTCAGGAACTGAAGCTTTCTTT
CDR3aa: CASSDRGSGTEAFF

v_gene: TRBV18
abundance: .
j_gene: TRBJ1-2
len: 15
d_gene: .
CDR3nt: TGTGCCAGCTCACCAATACAGGACTCAAACTATGGCTACACCTTC
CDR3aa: CASSPIQDSNYGYTF

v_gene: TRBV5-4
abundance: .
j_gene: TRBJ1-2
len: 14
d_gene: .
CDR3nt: TGTGCCAGCAGCTTGGACAGTTCTAACTATGGCTACACCTTC
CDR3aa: CASSLDSSNYGYTF

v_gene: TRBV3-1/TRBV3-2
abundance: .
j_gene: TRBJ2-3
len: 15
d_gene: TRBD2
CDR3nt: TGTGCCAGCAGCCGAGCGGGGGGGGCCACAGATACGCAGTATTTT
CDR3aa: CASSRAGGATDTQYF

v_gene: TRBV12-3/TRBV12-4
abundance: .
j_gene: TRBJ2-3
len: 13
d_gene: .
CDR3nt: TGTGCCAGCAGTTTGGGGAGCACAGATACGCAGTATTTT
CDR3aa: CASSLGSTDTQYF

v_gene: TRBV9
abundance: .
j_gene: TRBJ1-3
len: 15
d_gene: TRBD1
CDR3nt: TGTGCCAGCAGCGTGGGGACAGACTCTGGAAACACCATATATTTT
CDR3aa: CASSVGTDSGNTIYF

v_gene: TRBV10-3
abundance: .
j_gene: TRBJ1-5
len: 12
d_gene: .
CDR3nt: TGTGCCATCAGTGAAGGGAATCAGCCCCAGCATTTT
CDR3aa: CAISEGNQPQHF

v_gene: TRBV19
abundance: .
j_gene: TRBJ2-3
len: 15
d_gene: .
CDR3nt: TGTGCCAGTAGTATCCAGACAGGCAACACAGATACGCAGTATTTT
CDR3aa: CASSIQTGNTDTQYF

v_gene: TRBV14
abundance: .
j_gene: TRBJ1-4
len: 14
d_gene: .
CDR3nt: TGTGCCAGCAGCCAAGAGGTTTTTGGGGAAAAACTGTTTTTT
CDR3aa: CASSQEVFGEKLFF

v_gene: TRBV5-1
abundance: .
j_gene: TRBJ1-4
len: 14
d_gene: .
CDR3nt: TGCGCCAGCAGCCAAGGGGACACTAATGAAAAACTGTTTTTT
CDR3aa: CASSQGDTNEKLFF

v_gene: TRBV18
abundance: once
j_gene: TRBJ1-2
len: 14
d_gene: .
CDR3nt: TGTGCCAGCTCACCCCTAGCGGGGGGCTATGGCTACACCTTC
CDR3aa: CASSPLAGGYGYTF

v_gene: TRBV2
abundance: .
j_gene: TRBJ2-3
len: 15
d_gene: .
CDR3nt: TGTGCCAGCAGTTGGGCGTCAACTAGCACAGATACGCAGTATTTT
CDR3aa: CASSWASTSTDTQYF

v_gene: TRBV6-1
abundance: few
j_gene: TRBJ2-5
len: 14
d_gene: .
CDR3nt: TGTGCCAGCAGTGATCTTGGCGGGGGCGAGACCCAGTACTTC
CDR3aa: CASSDLGGGETQYF

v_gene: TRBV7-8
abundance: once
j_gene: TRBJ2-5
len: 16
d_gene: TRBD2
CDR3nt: TGTGCCAGCAGCCGAGCGGAGCGGGGGGTGAAAGAGACCCAGTACTTC
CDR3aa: CASSRAERGVKETQYF

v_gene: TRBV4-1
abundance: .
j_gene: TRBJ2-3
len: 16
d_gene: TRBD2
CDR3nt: TGCGCCAGCAGCCCCCCGGGGAGCGGGGGCTCAGATACGCAGTATTTT
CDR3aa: CASSPPGSGGSDTQYF

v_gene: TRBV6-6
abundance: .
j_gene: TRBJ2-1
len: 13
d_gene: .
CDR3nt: TGTGCCAGCAGTTACTTGCGGGACAATGAGCAGTTCTTC
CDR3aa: CASSYLRDNEQFF

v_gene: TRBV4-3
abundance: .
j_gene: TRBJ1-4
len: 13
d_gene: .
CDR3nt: TGCGCCAGCAGCCAAGAAGTCAGGGAAAAACTGTTTTTT
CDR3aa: CASSQEVREKLFF

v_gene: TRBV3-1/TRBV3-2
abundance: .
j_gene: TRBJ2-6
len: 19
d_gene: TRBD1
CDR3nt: TGTGCCAGCAGCCAACTCGGGACAGGAGGTGTCTCTGGGGCCAACGTCCTGACTTTC
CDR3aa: CASSQLGTGGVSGANVLTF

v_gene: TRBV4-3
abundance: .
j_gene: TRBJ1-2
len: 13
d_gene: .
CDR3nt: TGCGCCAGCAGCCAAGATGGAAAGGATATCAGTACCTTC
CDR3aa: CASSQDGKDISTF

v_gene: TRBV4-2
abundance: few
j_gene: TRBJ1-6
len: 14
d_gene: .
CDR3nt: TGTGCCAGCAGCCATCCCGGACAAACGGAGCCCCTCCACTTT
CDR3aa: CASSHPGQTEPLHF

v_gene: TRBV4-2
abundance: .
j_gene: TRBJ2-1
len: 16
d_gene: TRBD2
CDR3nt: TGTGCCAGCAGCCTCTCTGCGGGGGACTCCTACAATGAGCAGTTCTTC
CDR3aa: CASSLSAGDSYNEQFF

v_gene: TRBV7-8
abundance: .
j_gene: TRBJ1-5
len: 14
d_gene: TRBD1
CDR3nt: TGTGCCAGCAGCGTCCAGGGGGCCTCTCAGCCCCAGCATTTT
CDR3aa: CASSVQGASQPQHF